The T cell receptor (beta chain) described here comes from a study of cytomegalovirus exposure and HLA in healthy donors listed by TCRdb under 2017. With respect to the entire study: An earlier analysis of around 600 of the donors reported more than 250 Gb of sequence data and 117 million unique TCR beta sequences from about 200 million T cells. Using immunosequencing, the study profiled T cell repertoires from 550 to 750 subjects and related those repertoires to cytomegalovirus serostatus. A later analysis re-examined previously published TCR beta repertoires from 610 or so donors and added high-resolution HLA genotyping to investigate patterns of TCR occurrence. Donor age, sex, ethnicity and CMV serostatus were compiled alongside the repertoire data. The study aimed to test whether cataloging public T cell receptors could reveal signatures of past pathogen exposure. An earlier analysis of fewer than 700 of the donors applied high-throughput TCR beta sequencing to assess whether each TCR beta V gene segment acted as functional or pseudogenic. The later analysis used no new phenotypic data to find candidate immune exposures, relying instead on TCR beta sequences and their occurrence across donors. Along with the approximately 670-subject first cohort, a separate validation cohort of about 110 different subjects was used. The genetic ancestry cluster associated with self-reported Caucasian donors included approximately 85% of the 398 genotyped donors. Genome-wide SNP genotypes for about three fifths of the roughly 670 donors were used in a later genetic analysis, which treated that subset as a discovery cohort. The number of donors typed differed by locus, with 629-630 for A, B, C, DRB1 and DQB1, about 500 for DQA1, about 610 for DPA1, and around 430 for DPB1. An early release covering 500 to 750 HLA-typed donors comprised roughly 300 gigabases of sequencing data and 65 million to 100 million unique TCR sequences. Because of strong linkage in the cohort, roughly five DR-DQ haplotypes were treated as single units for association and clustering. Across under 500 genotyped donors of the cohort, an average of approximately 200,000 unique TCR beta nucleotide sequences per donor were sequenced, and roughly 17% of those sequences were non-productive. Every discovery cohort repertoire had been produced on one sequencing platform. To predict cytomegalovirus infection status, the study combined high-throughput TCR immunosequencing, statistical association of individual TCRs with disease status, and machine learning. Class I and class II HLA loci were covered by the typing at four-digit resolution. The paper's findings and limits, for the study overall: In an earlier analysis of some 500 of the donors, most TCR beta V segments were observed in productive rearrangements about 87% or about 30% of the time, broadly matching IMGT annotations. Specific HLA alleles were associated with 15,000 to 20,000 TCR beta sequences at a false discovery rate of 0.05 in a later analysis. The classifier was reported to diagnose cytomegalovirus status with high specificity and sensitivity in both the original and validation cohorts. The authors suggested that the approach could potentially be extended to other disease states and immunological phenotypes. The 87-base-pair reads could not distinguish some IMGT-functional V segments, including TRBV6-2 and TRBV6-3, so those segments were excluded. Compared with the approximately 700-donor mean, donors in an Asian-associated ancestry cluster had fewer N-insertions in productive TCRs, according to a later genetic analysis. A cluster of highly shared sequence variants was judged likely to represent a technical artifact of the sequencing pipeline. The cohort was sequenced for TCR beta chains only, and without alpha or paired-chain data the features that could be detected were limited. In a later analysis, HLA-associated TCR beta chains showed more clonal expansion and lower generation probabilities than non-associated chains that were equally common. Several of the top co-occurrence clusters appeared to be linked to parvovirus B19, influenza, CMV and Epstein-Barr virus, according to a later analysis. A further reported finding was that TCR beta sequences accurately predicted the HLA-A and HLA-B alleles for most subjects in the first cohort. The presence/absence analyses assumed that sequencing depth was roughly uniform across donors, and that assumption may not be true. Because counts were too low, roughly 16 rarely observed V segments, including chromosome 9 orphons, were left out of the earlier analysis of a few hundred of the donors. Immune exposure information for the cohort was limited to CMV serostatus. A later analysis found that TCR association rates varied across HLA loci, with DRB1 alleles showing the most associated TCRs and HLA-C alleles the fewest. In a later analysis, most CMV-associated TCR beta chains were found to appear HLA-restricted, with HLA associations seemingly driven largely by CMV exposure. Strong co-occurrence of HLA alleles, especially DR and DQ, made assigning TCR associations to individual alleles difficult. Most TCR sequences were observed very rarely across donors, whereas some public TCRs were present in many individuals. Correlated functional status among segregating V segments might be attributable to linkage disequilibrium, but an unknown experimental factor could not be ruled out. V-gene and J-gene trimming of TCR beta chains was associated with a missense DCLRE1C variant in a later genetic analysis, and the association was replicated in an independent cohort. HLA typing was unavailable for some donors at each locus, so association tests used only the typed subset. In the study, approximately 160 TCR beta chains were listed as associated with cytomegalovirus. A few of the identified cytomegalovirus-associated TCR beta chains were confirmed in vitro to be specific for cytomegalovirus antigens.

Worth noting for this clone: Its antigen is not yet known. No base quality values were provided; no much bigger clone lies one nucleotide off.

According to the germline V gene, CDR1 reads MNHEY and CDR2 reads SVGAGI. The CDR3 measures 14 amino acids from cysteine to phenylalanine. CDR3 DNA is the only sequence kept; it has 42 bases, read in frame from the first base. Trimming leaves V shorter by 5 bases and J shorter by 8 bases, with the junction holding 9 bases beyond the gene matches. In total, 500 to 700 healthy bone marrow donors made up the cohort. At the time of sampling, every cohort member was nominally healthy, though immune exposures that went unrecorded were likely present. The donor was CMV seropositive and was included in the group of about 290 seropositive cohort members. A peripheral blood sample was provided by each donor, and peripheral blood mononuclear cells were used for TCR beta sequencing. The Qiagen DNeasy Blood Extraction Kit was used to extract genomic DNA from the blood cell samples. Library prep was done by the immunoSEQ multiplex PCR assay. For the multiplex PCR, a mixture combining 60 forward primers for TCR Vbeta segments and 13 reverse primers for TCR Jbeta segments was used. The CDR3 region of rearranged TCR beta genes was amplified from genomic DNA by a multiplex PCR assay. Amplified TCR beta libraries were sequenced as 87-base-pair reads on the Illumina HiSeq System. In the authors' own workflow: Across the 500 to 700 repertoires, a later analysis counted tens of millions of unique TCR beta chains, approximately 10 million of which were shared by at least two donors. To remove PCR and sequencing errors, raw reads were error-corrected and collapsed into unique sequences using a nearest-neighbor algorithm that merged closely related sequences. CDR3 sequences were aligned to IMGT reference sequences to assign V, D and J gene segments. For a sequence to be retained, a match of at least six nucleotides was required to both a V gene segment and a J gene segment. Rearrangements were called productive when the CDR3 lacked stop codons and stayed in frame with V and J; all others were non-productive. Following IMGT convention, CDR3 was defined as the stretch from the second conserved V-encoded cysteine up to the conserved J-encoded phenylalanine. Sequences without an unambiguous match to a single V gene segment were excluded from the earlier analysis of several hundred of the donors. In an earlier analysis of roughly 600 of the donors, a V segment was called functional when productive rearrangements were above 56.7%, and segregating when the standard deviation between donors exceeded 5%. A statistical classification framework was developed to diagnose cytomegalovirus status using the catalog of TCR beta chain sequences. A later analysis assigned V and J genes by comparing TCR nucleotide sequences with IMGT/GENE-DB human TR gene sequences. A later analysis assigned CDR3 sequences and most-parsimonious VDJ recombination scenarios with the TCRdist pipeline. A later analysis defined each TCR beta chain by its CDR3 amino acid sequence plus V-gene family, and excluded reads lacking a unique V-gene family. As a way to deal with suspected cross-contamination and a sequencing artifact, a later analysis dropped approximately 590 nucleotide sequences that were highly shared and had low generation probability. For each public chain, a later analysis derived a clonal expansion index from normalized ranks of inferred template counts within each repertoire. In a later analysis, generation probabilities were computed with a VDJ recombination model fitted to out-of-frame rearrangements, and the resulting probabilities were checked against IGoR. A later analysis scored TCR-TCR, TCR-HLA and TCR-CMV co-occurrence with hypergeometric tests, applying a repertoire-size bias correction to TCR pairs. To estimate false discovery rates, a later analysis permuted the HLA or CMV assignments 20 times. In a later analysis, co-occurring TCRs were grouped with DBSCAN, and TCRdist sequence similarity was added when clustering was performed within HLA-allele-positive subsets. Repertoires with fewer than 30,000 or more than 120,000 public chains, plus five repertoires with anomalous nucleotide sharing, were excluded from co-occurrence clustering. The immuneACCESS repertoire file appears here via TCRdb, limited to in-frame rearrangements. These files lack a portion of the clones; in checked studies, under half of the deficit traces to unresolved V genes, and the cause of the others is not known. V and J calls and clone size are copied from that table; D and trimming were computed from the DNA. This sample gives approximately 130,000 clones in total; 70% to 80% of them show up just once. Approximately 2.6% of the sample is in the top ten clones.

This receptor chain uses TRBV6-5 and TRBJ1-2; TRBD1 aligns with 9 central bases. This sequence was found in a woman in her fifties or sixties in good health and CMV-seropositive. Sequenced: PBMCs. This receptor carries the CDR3 CASSLLTGGSGYTF. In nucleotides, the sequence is TGTGCCAGCAGTCTCCTCACAGGGGGCAGCGGCTACACCTTC.